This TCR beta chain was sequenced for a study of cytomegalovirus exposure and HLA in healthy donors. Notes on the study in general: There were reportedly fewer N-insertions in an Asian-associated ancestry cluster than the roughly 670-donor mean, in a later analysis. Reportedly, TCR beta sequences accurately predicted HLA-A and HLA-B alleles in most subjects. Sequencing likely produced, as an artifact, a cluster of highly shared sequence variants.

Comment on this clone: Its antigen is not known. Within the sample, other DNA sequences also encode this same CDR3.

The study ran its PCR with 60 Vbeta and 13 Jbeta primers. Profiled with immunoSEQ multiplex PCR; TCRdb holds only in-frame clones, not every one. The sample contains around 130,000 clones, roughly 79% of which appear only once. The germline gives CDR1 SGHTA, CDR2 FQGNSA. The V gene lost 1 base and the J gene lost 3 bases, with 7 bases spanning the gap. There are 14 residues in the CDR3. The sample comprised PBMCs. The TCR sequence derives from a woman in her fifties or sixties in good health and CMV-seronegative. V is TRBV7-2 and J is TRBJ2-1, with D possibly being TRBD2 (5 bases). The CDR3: CASSLGGSYNEQFF. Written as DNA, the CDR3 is TGTGCCAGCAGCTTAGGTGGGAGCTACAATGAGCAGTTCTTC.